Presented here are 5 T cell receptor beta chains from one specimen sequenced in a study of early T cells in non-severe SARS-CoV-2 infection (dated by TCRdb to the early 2020s). Libraries were made using 5' RACE. The reads were generated on a NextSeq 500. The public sequencing data were trimmed at Q25 with fastp and processed into clonotypes with MiXCR by TCRdb, which kept only in-frame beta chains. Merged by CDR3 protein, the rows form single entries marked with the most common genes and DNA. The sample contains about 33,000 distinct CDR3 sequences, around 7% of them found a single time. The ten biggest clones cover about 4% of the sample. Sequenced input: whole blood. These receptors were taken from an adult who was a healthcare worker with PCR-confirmed SARS-CoV-2 infection or an uninfected control (not recorded which).

This clonotype showed up many times. The CDR3 DNA reads as TGTGCCAGCAGTGAAGACAGGGGTAGGACTAATGAAAAACTGTTTTTT. As protein: CASSEDRGRTNEKLFF. The rearrangement links TRBV6-1 to TRBJ1-4; 7 nucleotides match TRBD1. The ends lost 1 base at V and 2 bases at J; junction bases unmatched: 4. The germline gives CDR1 MNHNS, CDR2 SASEGT. The CDR3 sequence is 16 residues long.

This clonotype turned up a few times. The rearrangement links TRBV11-3 to TRBJ2-1; possibly TRBD2 for D (7 bases). CDR3 length: 13 residues. Per the germline V gene, CDR1 is SGHNT and CDR2 is YENEEA. The V end lost 1 base, the J end lost 13 bases, and 14 bases lay between the germline ends. In DNA form, the CDR3 reads TGTGCCAGCAGCTTAGTTAGGGGGGGCTTACAGTTCTTC. It codes for CASSLVRGGLQFF.

V usage is TRBV4-2 and J usage is TRBJ1-2; D is unresolved. CDR1 is LGHNA, CDR2 YNFKEQ, per germline. The CDR3 runs to 14 residues. Deletions cut 3 bases from V and 0 bases from J, with 8 bases between. The CDR3 here is CASSQTGANYGYTF. DNA for the CDR3: TGTGCCAGCAGCCAGACCGGGGCTAACTATGGCTACACCTTC.

This clonotype has a count of ten or more. The J gene is TRBJ1-2, the V gene TRBV10-3; 8 bases are a match to TRBD1. Germline V gives CDR1 ENHRY, CDR2 SYGVKD. Unmatched junction bases numbered 11, after V lost 8 bases and J lost 6 bases. CDR3 size: 14 residues. The CDR3 protein is CAIQGAAGSDGYTF. CDR3 bases: TGTGCCATCCAGGGGGCTGCCGGGAGTGATGGCTACACCTTC.

This rearrangement joins TRBV4-1 to TRBJ2-7; TRBD2 is a possible D gene (5 bases). Germline V gene lookup returns CDR1 MGHRA and CDR2 YSYEKL. The CDR3 contains 18 residues. V lost 1 base to trimming and J lost 1 base, with 20 bases between them. The CDR3 loop reads CASSQGGRTKLGSYEQYF. CDR3 in DNA: TGCGCCAGCAGCCAAGGGGGAAGGACCAAACTAGGATCCTACGAGCAGTACTTC.